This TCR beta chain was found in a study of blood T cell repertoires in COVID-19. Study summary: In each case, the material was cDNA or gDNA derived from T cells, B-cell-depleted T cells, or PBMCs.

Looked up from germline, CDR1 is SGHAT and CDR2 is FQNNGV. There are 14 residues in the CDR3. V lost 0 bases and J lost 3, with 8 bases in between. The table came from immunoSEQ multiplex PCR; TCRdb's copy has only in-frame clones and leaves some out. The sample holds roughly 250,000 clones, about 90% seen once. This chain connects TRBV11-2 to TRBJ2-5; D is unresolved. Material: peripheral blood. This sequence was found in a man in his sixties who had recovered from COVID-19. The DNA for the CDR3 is TGTGCCAGCAGCTTAGAGTCCCAGGAAGAGACCCAGTACTTC. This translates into CASSLESQEETQYF.